This TCR beta chain was captured by sequencing in a study of blood T cell repertoires in COVID-19. Study information: In each case, the material was cDNA or gDNA derived from T cells, B-cell-depleted T cells, or PBMCs.

As processed by the authors: It was from reference gene primer amplification that nucleated cell counts were estimated. Clones were read by immunoSEQ multiplex PCR, and TCRdb kept only the in-frame ones, dropping some. V and J calls plus clone size are reproduced from that table; the DNA served to infer D and trimming. The profile shows more than 300,000 clones, 80% to 90% of them singletons. The material sequenced was peripheral blood. The sequence was collected from a man between 18 and 35 years old who had recovered from COVID-19.

The CDR3 nucleotides are TGCAGTGCTAGAACAGGGAGCGGCTACACCTTC. This codes for CSARTGSGYTF. The chain recombines TRBV20-1 with TRBJ1-2; D might be TRBD1 (6 bases). The V gene lost 2 bases and the J gene lost 8 bases, with 9 bases spanning the gap. This CDR3 spans 11 amino acids. Per the germline V gene, CDR1 is DFQATT and CDR2 is SNEGSKA (reference sequence).